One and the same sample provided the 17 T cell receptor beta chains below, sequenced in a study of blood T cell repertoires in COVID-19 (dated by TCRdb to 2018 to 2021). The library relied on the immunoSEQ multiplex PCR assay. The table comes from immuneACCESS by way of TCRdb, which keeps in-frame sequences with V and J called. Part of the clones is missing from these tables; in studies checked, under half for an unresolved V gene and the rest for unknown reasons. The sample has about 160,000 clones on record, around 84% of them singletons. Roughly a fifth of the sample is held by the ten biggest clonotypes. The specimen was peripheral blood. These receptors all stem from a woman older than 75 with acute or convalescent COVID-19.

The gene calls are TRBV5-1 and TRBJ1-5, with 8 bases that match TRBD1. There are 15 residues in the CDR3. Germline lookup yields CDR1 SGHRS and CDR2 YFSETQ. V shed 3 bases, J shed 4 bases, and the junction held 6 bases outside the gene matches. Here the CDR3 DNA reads TGCGCCAGCAGCTGGGCAGGGGGCGGTAATCAGCCCCAGCATTTT. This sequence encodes CASSWAGGGNQPQHF.

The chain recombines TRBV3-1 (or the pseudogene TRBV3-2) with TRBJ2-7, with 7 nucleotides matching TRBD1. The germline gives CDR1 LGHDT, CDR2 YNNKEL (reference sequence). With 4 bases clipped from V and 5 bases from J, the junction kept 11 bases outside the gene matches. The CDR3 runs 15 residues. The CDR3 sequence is CASSLRKFQGDEQYF. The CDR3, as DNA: TGTGCCAGCAGCCTCAGGAAGTTCCAGGGGGACGAGCAGTACTTC.

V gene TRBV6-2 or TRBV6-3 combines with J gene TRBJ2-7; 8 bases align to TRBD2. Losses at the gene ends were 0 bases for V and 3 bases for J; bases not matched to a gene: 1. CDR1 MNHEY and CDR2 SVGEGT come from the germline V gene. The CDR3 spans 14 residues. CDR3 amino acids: CASSYSGTSYEQYF. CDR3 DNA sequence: TGTGCCAGCAGTTACTCCGGGACTAGCTACGAGCAGTACTTC.

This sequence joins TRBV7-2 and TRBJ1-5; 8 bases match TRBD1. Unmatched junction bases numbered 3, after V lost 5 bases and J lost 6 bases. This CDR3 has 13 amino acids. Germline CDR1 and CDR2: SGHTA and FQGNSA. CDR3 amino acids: CASSPGGSQPQHF. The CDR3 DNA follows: TGTGCCAGCAGCCCAGGGGGCAGTCAGCCCCAGCATTTT.

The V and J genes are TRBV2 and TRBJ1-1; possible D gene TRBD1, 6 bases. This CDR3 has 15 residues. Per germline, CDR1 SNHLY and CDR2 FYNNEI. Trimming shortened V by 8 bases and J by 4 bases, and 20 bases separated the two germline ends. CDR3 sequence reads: CASHLSGWGLTEAFF. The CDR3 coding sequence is TGTGCCAGCCACCTTTCCGGCTGGGGGCTCACTGAAGCTTTCTTT.

The CDR3 protein is CASSLKPGQVAYNEQFF. CDR3 bases: TGTGCCAGCAGCTTAAAACCGGGACAGGTGGCCTACAATGAGCAGTTCTTC. The chain uses TRBV11-2 and TRBJ2-1, with 8 bases identical to TRBD1. CDR3 length equals 17 residues. Germline V CDR1 and CDR2: SGHAT, FQNNGV. With V trimmed by 2 bases and J by 2 bases, 8 bases remained unmatched.

CDR3 residues: CATSREGRGTDTQYF. DNA for the CDR3: TGTGCCACCAGCAGAGAGGGGCGGGGGACAGATACGCAGTATTTT. This chain links TRBV15 with TRBJ2-3; 7 bases align to TRBD2. The CDR3 is 15 amino acids. The germline CDR1 and CDR2 sequences are LNHNV and YYDKDF (reference sequence). With V trimmed by 0 bases and J by 3 bases, 3 bases remained unmatched. Full variable domain (missing parts from reference TRBV15 and TRBJ2-3): DAMVIQNPRYQVTQFGKPVTLSCSQTLNHNVMYWYQQKSSQAPKLLFHYYDKDFNNEADTPDNFQSRRPNTSFCFLDIRSPGLGDTAMYLCATSREGRGTDTQYFGPGTRLTVL.

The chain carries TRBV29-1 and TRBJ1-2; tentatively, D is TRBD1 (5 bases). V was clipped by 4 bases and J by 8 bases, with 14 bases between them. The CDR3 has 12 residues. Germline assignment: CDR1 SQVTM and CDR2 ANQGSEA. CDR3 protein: CSVVMTVAGYTF. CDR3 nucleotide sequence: TGCAGCGTTGTCATGACAGTCGCCGGCTACACCTTC.

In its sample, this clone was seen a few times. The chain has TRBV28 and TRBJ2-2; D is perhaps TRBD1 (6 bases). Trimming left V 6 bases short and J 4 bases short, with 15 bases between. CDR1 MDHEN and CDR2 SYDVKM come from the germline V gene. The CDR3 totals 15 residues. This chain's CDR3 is CASSNRVVVTGELFF. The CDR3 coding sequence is TGTGCCAGCAGCAACAGGGTAGTCGTCACCGGGGAGCTGTTTTTT.

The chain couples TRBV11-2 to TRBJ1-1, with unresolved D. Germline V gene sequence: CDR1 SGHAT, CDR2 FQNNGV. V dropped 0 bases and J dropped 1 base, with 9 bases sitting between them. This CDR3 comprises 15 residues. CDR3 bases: TGTGCCAGCAGCTTAGACCCCGCGCCGAACACTGAAGCTTTCTTT. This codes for CASSLDPAPNTEAFF.

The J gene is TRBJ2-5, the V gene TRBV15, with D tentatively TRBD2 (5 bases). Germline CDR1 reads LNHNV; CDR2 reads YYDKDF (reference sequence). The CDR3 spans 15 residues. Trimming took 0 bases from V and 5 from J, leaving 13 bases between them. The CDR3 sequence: CATSRDNTGLETQYF. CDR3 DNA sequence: TGTGCCACCAGCAGAGATAATACGGGGTTGGAGACCCAGTACTTC. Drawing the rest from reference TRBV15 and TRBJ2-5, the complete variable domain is DAMVIQNPRYQVTQFGKPVTLSCSQTLNHNVMYWYQQKSSQAPKLLFHYYDKDFNNEADTPDNFQSRRPNTSFCFLDIRSPGLGDTAMYLCATSRDNTGLETQYFGPGTRLLVL.

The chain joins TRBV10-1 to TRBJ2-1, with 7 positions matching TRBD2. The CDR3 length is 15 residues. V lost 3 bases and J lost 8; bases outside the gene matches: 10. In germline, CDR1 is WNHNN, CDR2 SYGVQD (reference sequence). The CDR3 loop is CASSEYGLGFDEQFF. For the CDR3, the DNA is TGCGCCAGCAGTGAATATGGACTAGGTTTCGATGAGCAGTTCTTC.

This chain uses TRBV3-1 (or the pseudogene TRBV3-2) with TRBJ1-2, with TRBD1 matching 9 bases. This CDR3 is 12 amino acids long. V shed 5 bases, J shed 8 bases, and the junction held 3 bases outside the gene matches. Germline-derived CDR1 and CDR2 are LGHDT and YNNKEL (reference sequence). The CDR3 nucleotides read TGTGCCAGCAGCAAGGGACAGGGCGGCTACACCTTC. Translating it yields CASSKGQGGYTF.

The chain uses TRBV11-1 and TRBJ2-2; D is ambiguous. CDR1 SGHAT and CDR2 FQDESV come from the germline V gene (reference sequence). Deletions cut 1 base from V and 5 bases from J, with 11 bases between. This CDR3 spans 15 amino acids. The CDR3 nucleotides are TGTGCCAGCAGCTTAGACTCCCGTGGTACCGGGGAGCTGTTTTTT. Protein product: CASSLDSRGTGELFF.

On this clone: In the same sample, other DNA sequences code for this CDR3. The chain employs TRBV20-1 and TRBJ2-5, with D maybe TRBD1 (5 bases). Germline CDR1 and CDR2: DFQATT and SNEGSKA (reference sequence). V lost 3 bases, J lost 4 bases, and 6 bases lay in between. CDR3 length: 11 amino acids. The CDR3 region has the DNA TGCAGTGCTAGGCAGGGAGAGACCCAGTACTTC. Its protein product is CSARQGETQYF.

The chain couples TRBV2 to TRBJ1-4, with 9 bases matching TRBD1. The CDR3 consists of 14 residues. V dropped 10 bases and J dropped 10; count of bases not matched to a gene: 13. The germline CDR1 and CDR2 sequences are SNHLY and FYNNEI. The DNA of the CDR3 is TGTGCCATAACCCCGGGACAGGGTTTGTCAAAACTGTTTTTT. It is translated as CAITPGQGLSKLFF.

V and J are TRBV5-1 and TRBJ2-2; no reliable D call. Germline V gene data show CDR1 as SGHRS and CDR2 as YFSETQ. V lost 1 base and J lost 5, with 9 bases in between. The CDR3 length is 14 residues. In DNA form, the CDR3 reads TGCGCCAGCAGCTTGATCCGTAATACCGGGGAGCTGTTTTTT. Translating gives CASSLIRNTGELFF.